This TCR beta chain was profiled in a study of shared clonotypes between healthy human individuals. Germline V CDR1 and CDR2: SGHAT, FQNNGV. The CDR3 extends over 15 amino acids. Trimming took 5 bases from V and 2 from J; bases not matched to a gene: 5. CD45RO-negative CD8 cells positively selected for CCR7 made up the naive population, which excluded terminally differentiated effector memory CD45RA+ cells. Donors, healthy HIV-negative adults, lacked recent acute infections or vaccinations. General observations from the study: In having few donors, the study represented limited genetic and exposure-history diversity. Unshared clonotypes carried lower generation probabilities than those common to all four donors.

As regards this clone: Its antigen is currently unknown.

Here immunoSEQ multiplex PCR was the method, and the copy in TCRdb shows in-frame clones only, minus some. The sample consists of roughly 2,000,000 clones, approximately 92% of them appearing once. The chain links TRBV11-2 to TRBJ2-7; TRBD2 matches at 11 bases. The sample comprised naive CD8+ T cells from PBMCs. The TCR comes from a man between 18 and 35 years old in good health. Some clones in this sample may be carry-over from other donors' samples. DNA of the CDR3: TGTGCCAGCAGCCCCGGACTAGCGGGCACCTACGAGCAGTACTTC. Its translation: CASSPGLAGTYEQYF.